The present T cell receptor (beta chain) was sequenced within a study of T cells in localized non-small cell lung cancer. By sample fraction, this clone is large. Its antigen is undetermined. Findings and caveats of the study: Uninvolved adjacent lung showed the highest T cell clonality, exceeding tumor. Of the top 100 tumor clones, median around 55 were in adjacent lung, about 26 among its top 100. Investigators sequenced only a single tumor region, leaving heterogeneity possible. Higher adjacent-lung clonality was associated with shorter survival.

CDR1 is LNHDA and CDR2 is SQIVND in the germline V gene (reference sequence). The CDR3 is 12 residues long. Trimming took off 8 bases at V and 6 bases at J, with 11 bases between the two ends. Produced via immunoSEQ multiplex PCR; TCRdb's table is partial and in-frame only. The sample carries a few thousand clones, more than 35% recorded once. This TCR came from a man aged 40-75 years with stage I lung adenocarcinoma. Sequencing was performed on lung tumor tissue, taken before any cancer treatment. This chain uses TRBV19 with TRBJ2-1; D call uncertain. CDR3 amino acids: CASGAIGNEQFF. CDR3 nucleotide sequence: TGTGCCAGTGGCGCGATCGGCAATGAGCAGTTCTTC.